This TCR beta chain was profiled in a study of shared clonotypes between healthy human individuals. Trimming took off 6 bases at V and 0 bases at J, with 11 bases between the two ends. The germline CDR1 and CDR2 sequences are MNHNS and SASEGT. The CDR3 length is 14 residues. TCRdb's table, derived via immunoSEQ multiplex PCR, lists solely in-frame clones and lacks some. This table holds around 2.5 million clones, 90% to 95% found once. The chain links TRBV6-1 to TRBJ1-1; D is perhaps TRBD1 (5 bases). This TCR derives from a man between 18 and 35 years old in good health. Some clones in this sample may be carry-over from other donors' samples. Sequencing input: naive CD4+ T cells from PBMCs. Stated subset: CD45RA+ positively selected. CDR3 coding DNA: TGTGCCAGCAGCTGGGGGGGGATGAACACTGAAGCTTTCTTT. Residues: CASSWGGMNTEAFF.